This TCR beta chain was identified during a study of blood T cell repertoires in COVID-19. The CDR3 loop spans 16 amino acids. CDR1 and CDR2 from the germline V gene are MNHEY and SMNVEV (reference sequence). The V end lost 5 bases, the J end lost 0 bases, and 14 bases lay between the germline ends. Using immunoSEQ multiplex PCR, the repertoire was profiled, and TCRdb retains in-frame clones only, with some absent. The table includes 350,000 to 400,000 clones, about 90% detected once. The sample taken for sequencing was PBMCs or T cells enriched from blood (not recorded which). This clonotype was sampled from a woman aged 25 to 39 who had recovered from COVID-19. V usage is TRBV27 and J usage is TRBJ1-5; D not certain. This CDR3 is CASSAGLRASNQPQHF. CDR3 nucleotides: TGTGCCAGCAGTGCCGGACTCCGGGCTAGCAATCAGCCCCAGCATTTT.